The clone carrying this T cell receptor (beta chain) was recorded a few times. Its antigen is unknown. TCRdb's table, derived via immunoSEQ multiplex PCR, lists solely in-frame clones and lacks some. The sample includes about 120,000 clones, about nine tenths seen only once; the top ten take 6.9%. CDR3 length: 16 amino acids. Germline trimming cut 0 bases from V and 5 bases from J; bases unmatched to any gene: 6. Germline assignment: CDR1 MNHEY and CDR2 SVGAGI. This entry belongs to a study of T cell responses to AZD1222 COVID-19 vaccine. Findings and limits, study-wide: None of the repertoires were sampled until the peak T cell response had passed. Seropositive AZD1222 recipients at baseline numbered only five to seven. Distributed over spike, vaccine-associated CD4 TCRs predominated at 160-218 and 743-854.

Sample: peripheral blood, taken on day 0 of AZD1222 vaccination. The receptor was derived from an adult in good health. This chain joins TRBV6-5 and TRBJ2-3; 9 bases align to TRBD2. CDR3 sequence reads: CASSYSGAGGVDTQYF. The DNA for the CDR3 is TGTGCCAGCAGTTACTCGGGTGCGGGGGGGGTAGATACGCAGTATTTT.